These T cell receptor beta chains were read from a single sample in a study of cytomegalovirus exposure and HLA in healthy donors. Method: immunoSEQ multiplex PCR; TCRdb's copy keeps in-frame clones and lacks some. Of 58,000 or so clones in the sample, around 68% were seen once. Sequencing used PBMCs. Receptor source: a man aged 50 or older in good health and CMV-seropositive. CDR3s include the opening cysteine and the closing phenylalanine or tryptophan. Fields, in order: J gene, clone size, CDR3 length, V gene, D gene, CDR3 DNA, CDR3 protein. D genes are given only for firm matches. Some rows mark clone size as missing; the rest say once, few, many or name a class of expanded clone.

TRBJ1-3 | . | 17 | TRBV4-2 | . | TGTGCCAGCAGCCAAGATAAAAACGACCGGCGGGGAAACACCATATATTTT | CASSQDKNDRRGNTIYF
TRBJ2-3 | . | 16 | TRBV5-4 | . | TGTGCCAGCAGCTTTAGTGCGGGAATCCGCACAGATACGCAGTATTTT | CASSFSAGIRTDTQYF
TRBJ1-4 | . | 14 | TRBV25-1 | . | TGTGCCAGCAGTGAATTTAGGGGTAATGAAAAACTGTTTTTT | CASSEFRGNEKLFF
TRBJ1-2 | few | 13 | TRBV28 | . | TGTGCCAGCAGAGCAGGGGAAGGCTATGGCTACACCTTC | CASRAGEGYGYTF
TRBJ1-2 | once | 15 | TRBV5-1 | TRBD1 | TGCGCCAGCAGCTTGGAAGGGGGCGGTAACTATGGCTACACCTTC | CASSLEGGGNYGYTF
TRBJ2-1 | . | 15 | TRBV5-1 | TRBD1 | TGCGCCAGCAGCTTGAAGACGACAGGGTACAATGAGCAGTTCTTC | CASSLKTTGYNEQFF
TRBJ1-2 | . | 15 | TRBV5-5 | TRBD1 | TGTGCCAGCAGCCCCGAGCTACAGGGGCGGGGTGGCTACACCTTC | CASSPELQGRGGYTF
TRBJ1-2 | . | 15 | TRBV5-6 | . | TGTGCCAGCAGCTCCGAGCGGGGGCGCATCTATGGCTACACCTTC | CASSSERGRIYGYTF
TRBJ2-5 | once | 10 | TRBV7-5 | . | TGTGTCAGACCACCCGGGGAGCAGTACTTC | CVRPPGEQYF
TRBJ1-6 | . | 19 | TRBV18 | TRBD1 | TGTGCCAGCTCACGCTGGGACAGGGGGCGAAACGCTCAGGATTCACCCCTCCACTTT | CASSRWDRGRNAQDSPLHF
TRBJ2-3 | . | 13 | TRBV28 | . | TGTGCCAGCAGTACCCTTGCGGAGGATACGCAGTATTTT | CASSTLAEDTQYF
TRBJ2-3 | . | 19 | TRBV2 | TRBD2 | TGTGCCAGCAGTGGCAGGGCCATAGCGGGGCCGCAGAGCACAGATACGCAGTATTTT | CASSGRAIAGPQSTDTQYF
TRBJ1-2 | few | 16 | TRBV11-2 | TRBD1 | TGTGCCAGCAGCTTAGGCGGGGGACAGGGCCTCTATGGCTACACCTTC | CASSLGGGQGLYGYTF
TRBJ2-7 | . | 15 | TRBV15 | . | TGTGCCACCAGCAGAGATAAAACAGGGCTCCACGAGCAGTACTTC | CATSRDKTGLHEQYF
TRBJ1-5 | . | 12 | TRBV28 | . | TGTGCCACTGGGACAATAAATCAGCCCCAGCATTTT | CATGTINQPQHF
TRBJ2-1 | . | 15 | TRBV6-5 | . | TGTGCCAGCAGTTACTTTAGGACAGACTACAATGAGCAGTTCTTC | CASSYFRTDYNEQFF
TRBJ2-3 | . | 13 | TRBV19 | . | TGTGCCAGTAGACAGGGATCTGGGGATACGCAGTATTTT | CASRQGSGDTQYF
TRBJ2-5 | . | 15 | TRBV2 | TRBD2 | TGTGCCAGCAGTGGGCTAGCGGGGACGGGAGAGACCCAGTACTTC | CASSGLAGTGETQYF
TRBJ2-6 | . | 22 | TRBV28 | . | TGTGCCAGCAGCACTTATGCGCCTCAACAGTGGGGGCGCATCTCTGGGGCCAACGTCCTGACTTTC | CASSTYAPQQWGRISGANVLTF
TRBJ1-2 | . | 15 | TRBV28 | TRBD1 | TGTGCCAGCAGTTTAGGGACAGGGTTACGCTATGGCTACACCTTC | CASSLGTGLRYGYTF
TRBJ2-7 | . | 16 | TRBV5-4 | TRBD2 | TGTGCCAGCAGCCCGGGACTAGCGAGGGGGACCTCCGAGCAGTACTTC | CASSPGLARGTSEQYF
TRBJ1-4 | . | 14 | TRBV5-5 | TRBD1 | TGTGCCAGCAGTCCGGGACAGACCTATGAAAAACTGTTTTTT | CASSPGQTYEKLFF
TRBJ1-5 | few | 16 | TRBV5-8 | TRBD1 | TGTGCCAGCAGCTTGCGGACAGGAGGCGTCAATCAGCCCCAGCATTTT | CASSLRTGGVNQPQHF
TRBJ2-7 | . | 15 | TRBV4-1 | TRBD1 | TGCGCCAGCAGCGCACCGGGACAGGGTCAATACGAGCAGTACTTC | CASSAPGQGQYEQYF
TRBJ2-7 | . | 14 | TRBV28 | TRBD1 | TGTGCCAGCAGTGGGGACAGGGCCTACTACGAGCAGTACTTC | CASSGDRAYYEQYF
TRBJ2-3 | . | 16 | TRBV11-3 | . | TGTGCCAGCAGCTTAGGGACGGGGGGCGTCGCAGATACGCAGTATTTT | CASSLGTGGVADTQYF
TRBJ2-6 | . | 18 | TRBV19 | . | TGTGCCAGTACTGCGACTCTGGGGGCCTCCTCTGGGGCCAACGTCCTGACTTTC | CASTATLGASSGANVLTF
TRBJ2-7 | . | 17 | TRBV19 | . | TGTGCCAGTAGTATTTTCTCGTCCGAGTTTACCGCTTACGAGCAGTACTTC | CASSIFSSEFTAYEQYF
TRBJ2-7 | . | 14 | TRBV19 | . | TGTGCCAGTAGTATAGAGGGGGGCTCCTACGAGCAGTACTTC | CASSIEGGSYEQYF
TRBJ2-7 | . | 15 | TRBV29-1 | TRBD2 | TGCAGCGTTGAAGGGGGGACTAGCGGGAGTTACGAGCAGTACTTC | CSVEGGTSGSYEQYF
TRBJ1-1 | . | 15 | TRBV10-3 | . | TGTGCCATCAGTGAGGGCTTTACATCTTTCACTGAAGCTTTCTTT | CAISEGFTSFTEAFF
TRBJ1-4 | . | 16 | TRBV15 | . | TGTGCCACCAGCAGAGATCAGGCCTCAACTAATGAAAAACTGTTTTTT | CATSRDQASTNEKLFF
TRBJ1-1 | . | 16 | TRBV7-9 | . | TGTGCCAGCACCTTCTTACTTACAGACCGGAACACTGAAGCTTTCTTT | CASTFLLTDRNTEAFF
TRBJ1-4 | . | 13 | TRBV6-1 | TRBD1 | TGTGCCAGCTACAGACAGGGCAATGAAAAACTGTTTTTT | CASYRQGNEKLFF
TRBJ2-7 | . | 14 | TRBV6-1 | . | TGTGCCAGCACCGTGGTTGTCGGTTATTACGAGCAGTACTTC | CASTVVVGYYEQYF
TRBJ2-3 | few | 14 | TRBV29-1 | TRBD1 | TGCAGCGTCGACGGACAGGGGAGCACAGATACGCAGTATTTT | CSVDGQGSTDTQYF
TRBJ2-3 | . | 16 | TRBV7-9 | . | TGTGCCAGCAGCCCACTAGGGAGCTCTAGCACAGATACGCAGTATTTT | CASSPLGSSSTDTQYF
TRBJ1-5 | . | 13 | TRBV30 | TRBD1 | TGTGCCTGGAGTCAGGGGGCACGACAGCCCCAGCATTTT | CAWSQGARQPQHF
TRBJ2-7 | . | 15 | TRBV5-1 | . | TGCGCCAGCAGCCCAGCTACCTGGACAGAGAACGAGCAGTACTTC | CASSPATWTENEQYF
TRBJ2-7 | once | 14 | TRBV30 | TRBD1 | TGTGCCTGGGGTAGGGACAGGGGTATTTACGAGCAGTACTTC | CAWGRDRGIYEQYF
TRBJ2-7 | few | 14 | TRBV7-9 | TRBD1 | TGTGCCAGCAGCCACCGGGACAGGAACTGCGAGAAGTACTTC | CASSHRDRNCEKYF
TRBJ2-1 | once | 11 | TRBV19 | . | TGTGCCAGTGTGGGGCATACTGAGCAGTTCTTC | CASVGHTEQFF